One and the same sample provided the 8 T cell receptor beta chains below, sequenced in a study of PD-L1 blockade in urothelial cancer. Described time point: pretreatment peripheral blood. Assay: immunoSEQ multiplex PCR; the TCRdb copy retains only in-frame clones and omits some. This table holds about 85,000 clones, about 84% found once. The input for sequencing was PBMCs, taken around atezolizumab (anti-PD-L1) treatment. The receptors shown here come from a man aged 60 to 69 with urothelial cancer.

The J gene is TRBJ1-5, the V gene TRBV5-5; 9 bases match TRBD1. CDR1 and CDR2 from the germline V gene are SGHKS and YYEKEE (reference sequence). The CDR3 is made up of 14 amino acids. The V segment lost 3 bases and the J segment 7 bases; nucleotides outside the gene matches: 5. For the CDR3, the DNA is TGTGCCAGCAGCTCACAGGGGGCTGAACAGCCCCAGCATTTT. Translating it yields CASSSQGAEQPQHF.

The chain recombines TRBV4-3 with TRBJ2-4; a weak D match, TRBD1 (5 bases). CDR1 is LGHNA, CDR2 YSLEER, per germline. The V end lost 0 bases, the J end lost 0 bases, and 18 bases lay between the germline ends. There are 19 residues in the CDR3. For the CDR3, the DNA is TGCGCCAGCAGCCAAGATTCGCCCTTAGGGGCGCGAGCCAAAAACATTCAGTACTTC. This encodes CASSQDSPLGARAKNIQYF.

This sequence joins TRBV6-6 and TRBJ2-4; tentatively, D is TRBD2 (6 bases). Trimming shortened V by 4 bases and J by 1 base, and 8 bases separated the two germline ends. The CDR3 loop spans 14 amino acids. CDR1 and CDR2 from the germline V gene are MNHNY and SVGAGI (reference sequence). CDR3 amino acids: CASSWDSAKNIQYF. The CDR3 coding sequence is TGTGCCAGCAGTTGGGACTCTGCCAAAAACATTCAGTACTTC.

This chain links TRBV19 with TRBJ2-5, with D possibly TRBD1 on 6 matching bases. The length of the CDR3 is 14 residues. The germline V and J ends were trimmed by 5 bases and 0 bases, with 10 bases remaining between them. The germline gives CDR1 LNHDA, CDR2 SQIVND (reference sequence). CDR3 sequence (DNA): TGTGCCAGTAGTTCGGCAGGGGACCAAGAGACCCAGTACTTC. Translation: CASSSAGDQETQYF.

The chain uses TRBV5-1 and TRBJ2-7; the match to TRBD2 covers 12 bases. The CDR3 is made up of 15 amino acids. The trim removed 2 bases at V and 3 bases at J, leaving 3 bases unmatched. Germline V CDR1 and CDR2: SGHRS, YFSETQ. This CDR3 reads CASSFGLAGSYEQYF. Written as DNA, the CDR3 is TGCGCCAGCAGCTTCGGACTAGCGGGGAGCTACGAGCAGTACTTC.

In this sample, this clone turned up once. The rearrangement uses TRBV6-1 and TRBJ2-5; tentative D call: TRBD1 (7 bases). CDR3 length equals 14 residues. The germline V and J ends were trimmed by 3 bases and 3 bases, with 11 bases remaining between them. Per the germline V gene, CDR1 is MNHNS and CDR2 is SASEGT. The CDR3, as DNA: TGTGCCAGCAGTGAGGGGGGACAGAAAGAGACCCAGTACTTC. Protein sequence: CASSEGGQKETQYF.

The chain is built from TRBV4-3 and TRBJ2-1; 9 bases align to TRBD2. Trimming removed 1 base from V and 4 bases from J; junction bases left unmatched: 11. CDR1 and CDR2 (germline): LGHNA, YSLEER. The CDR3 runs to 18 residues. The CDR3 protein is CASSQVFHGLANYNEQFF. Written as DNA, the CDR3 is TGCGCCAGCAGCCAAGTGTTTCATGGACTAGCGAATTACAATGAGCAGTTCTTC.

CDR3 sequence: CASSQDRTGVSAKLFF. The CDR3 bases are TGCGCCAGCAGCCAAGATCGCACAGGGGTTAGCGCAAAACTGTTTTTT. J is TRBJ1-4 and V is TRBV4-1; 7 bases map to TRBD1. Germline V gives CDR1 MGHRA, CDR2 YSYEKL. CDR3 length: 16 residues. With 0 bases clipped from V and 10 bases from J, the junction kept 11 bases outside the gene matches.